This TCR beta chain was sequenced for a study of T cells in Graves' hyperthyroidism and ophthalmopathy. Study-wide background: Once the initial diagnosis was made, peripheral blood was obtained before any treatment.

Amplification of TCR beta CDR3 regions used RNA as the template. In the first-round RT-PCR of the TCR CDR3, the HTBI primer set was used. TCRdb reanalysed the multiplex PCR reads using MiXCR and keeps one entry per CDR3 protein. The table lists about 640,000 distinct CDR3 sequences, roughly 20% of them singletons, with roughly 30% in the top ten. This clonotype was recorded a few times. V was clipped by 2 bases and J by 0 bases, with 17 bases between them. Germline CDR1 WNHNN, CDR2 SYGVQD (reference sequence). The CDR3 is made up of 17 amino acids. This TCR came from a man in his thirties or forties with Graves' ophthalmopathy. The chain uses TRBV10-1 and TRBJ2-7; D perhaps matches TRBD2 (6 bases). Sequencing was performed on blood. The CDR3 protein is CASSEQLGGANSYEQYF. For the CDR3, the DNA is TGCGCCAGCAGTGAGCAGTTGGGGGGAGCCAACTCCTACGAGCAGTACTTC.